This T cell receptor (beta chain) was profiled in a study of CD8 T cells in ankylosing spondylitis. Quantitative 5'-RACE with molecular barcodes produced the TCR beta libraries. TCRdb processed the 5' RACE reads anew with MiXCR; each CDR3 protein has one entry. Among some 200,000 distinct CDR3 sequences listed, around 13% were seen once. Study-level points and caveats: Apparently characteristic of ankylosing spondylitis blood was a TCR beta motif (fewer than 10 highly homologous variants).

This clonotype was counted only a few times. Its target is unknown. V was cut by 0 bases and J by 1 base, with 10 bases left in between. CDR1 and CDR2 from the germline V gene are MNHEY and SVGEGT. The CDR3 contains 16 residues. The sequence came from a male donor with ankylosing spondylitis or in good health (not recorded which). Sequenced input: blood, either unsorted or a sorted T cell fraction (not recorded which). This chain links TRBV6-2 or TRBV6-3 with TRBJ1-5; D unresolved. The DNA for the CDR3 is TGTGCCAGCAGTTACTCGGCAGGAGGAAGCAATCAGCCCCAGCATTTT. Its protein is CASSYSAGGSNQPQHF.